The rows below give T cell receptor beta chains drawn from one sample of a study of T cells in Graves' hyperthyroidism and ophthalmopathy. Each CDR3 protein is one row after TCRdb ran MiXCR on the multiplex PCR reads. This sample has 95,000 to 110,000 distinct CDR3 sequences, with less than 55% found just once. Material: blood. The receptors derive from a man aged 35 to 55 with Graves' hyperthyroidism. Each CDR3 is given with its conserved first and last residue. D genes are given only for firm matches. Clone sizes are given selectively: once, few, many, or a class where the clone is expanded.

clone size	J gene	V gene	D gene	CDR3 protein	CDR3 DNA
once	TRBJ2-7	TRBV10-3	-	CAMEGRGYEQYF	TGTGCTATGGAGGGCAGGGGATACGAGCAGTACTTC
-	TRBJ1-4	TRBV18	-	CASSAGRGNEKLFF	TGTGCCAGCTCGGCGGGGAGGGGAAATGAAAAACTGTTTTTT
-	TRBJ2-1	TRBV24-1	-	CATSDLTRGTHDYNEQFF	TGTGCCACCAGTGATTTGACCCGCGGGACGCACGATTACAATGAGCAGTTCTTC
many	TRBJ2-5	TRBV5-1	TRBD1	CASSSGQSLQETQYF	TGCGCCAGCAGCTCGGGACAGAGCCTCCAAGAGACCCAGTACTTC
many	TRBJ2-3	TRBV24-1	TRBD1	CATSDLGQGRVAQYF	TGTGCCACCAGTGATTTAGGACAGGGCCGGGTGGCGCAGTATTTT
many	TRBJ2-7	TRBV7-2	-	CASTLGGTLYEQYF	TGTGCCAGCACCCTCGGCGGGACCCTCTACGAGCAGTACTTC
many	TRBJ1-6	TRBV5-1	-	CASSWDSNSYNSPLHF	TGCGCCAGCAGCTGGGACTCAAACTCCTATAATTCACCCCTCCACTTT
-	TRBJ1-2	TRBV24-1	TRBD1	CATSDTQGAHGYTF	TGTGCCACCAGTGATACACAGGGGGCTCATGGCTACACCTTC
many	TRBJ2-3	TRBV24-1	-	CATSDHTGIADTQYF	TGTGCCACCAGTGATCATACAGGGATCGCAGATACGCAGTATTTT
-	TRBJ1-2	TRBV2	TRBD1	CAGTTRGTGASYGNTF	TGTGCCGGCACCACGAGAGGGACAGGGGCCAGCTATGGCAACACCTTC
-	TRBJ1-2	TRBV18	TRBD1	CASSPRQGAISGYTF	TGTGCCAGCTCACCCAGACAGGGGGCTATATCTGGCTACACCTTC
many	TRBJ1-2	TRBV7-2	-	CASSRPGAWGYTF	TGTGCCAGCAGCCGCCCAGGCGCCTGGGGCTACACCTTC
many	TRBJ1-5	TRBV7-2	-	CASSPDSNQPQHF	TGTGCCAGCAGCCCGGACAGCAATCAGCCCCAGCATTTT
-	TRBJ2-3	TRBV6-2/TRBV6-3	-	CASPLWGAGTDTQYF	TGTGCCAGCCCGCTCTGGGGGGCGGGCACAGATACGCAGTATTTT
-	TRBJ1-1	TRBV20-1	-	CSARHGLEAFF	TGCAGTGCTAGACATGGACTTGAAGCTTTCTTT
many	TRBJ1-2	TRBV4-2	-	CASSQPGRTNYGYTF	TGTGCCAGCAGCCAGCCGGGCAGAACAAACTATGGCTACACCTTC